A selection of T cell receptor beta chains follows, all from one sample in a study of cytomegalovirus exposure and HLA in healthy donors. The assay was immunoSEQ multiplex PCR, and TCRdb's table has in-frame clones only and misses some. Of more than 130,000 clones in the sample, 88% were seen once. Sequencing used PBMCs. The origin of the receptors is a woman in her late teens or twenties in good health and CMV-seropositive. Each CDR3 is given with its conserved first and last residue. Fields, in order: V gene, J gene, CDR3 protein.

>TRBV27|TRBJ2-1
CASSLSWRNEQFF
>TRBV29-1|TRBJ2-1
CSVGGTSGGNEQFF
>TRBV7-2|TRBJ2-7
CASSPGQGRKQYF
>TRBV4-3|TRBJ2-5
CASSQWQAGKETQYF
>TRBV30|TRBJ2-1
CAWRGTSGGATFF
>TRBV5-1|TRBJ2-1
CASSSLAGGPVNEQFF
>TRBV6-1|TRBJ2-5
CASRTGGQETQYF
>TRBV2|TRBJ1-4
CASRDRGKTNEKLFF
>TRBV28|TRBJ1-5
CASSLPRTGRRDQPQHF
>TRBV23-1|TRBJ2-7
CASSPAQFYEQYF
>TRBV10-3|TRBJ2-2
CAAVSGDTGELFF
>TRBV14|TRBJ1-1
CASSQGRGSRAFF
>TRBV10-3|TRBJ1-1
CATPKPGQMNTEAFF
>TRBV28|TRBJ1-2
CASSFSEVYGYTF
>TRBV7-9|TRBJ1-1
CASSQRTAHEAFF
>TRBV2|TRBJ2-5
CASNRDGYQETQYF